The 21 T cell receptor beta chains reported below all come from one sample, sequenced in a study of Graves' ophthalmopathy and Graves' hyperthyroidism. TCR beta CDR3 regions were amplified from RNA transcripts. First-round RT-PCR with HTBI primers preceded a second-round multiplex PCR. TCRdb re-derived calls from the multiplex PCR reads in MiXCR, one entry per CDR3 protein. Here the sample spans 900,000 to 1,200,000 distinct CDR3 sequences, around a third being singletons. The sample consisted of peripheral blood or thyroid tissue (not recorded which). The origin of the receptors is an adult man with Graves' hyperthyroidism.

The table lists this clonotype with a few counts. The chain carries TRBV2 and TRBJ1-2; D is unresolved. Germline V CDR1 and CDR2: SNHLY, FYNNEI. V dropped 2 bases and J dropped 5 bases, with 9 bases sitting between them. CDR3 length: 13 residues. The CDR3, as DNA: TGTGCCAGCAGTGAACAAGGGTGGTATGGCTACACCTTC. It specifies CASSEQGWYGYTF.

The chain links TRBV29-1 to TRBJ1-2, with 8 bases lining up with TRBD1. This CDR3 has 12 residues. Germline V gene lookup returns CDR1 SQVTM and CDR2 ANQGSEA. Unmatched junction bases numbered 10, after V lost 6 bases and J lost 10 bases. The CDR3 DNA reads as TGCAGCGTCGATAGTGGACAGGGCGACTACACCTTC. Amino acid sequence: CSVDSGQGDYTF. Variable domain in full (rest from reference TRBV29-1 and TRBJ1-2): SAVISQKPSRDICQRGTSLTIQCQVDSQVTMMFWYRQQPGQSLTLIATANQGSEATYESGFVIDKFPISRPNLTFSTLTVSNMSPEDSSIYLCSVDSGQGDYTFGSGTRLTVV.

This clonotype was seen only once. An end of the junction differs from the germline gene, which may be a read error. The chain combines TRBV7-2 with TRBJ2-7; 8 nucleotides match TRBD1. Germline V CDR1 and CDR2: SGHTA, FQGNSA. CDR3 length: 14 residues. The CDR3 bases are TGTGCCAGCATCTTAGTTACAGGGGGTTACGAGCAGTACTTC. Protein: CASILVTGGYEQYF.

The V and J genes are TRBV29-1 and TRBJ2-2, with D possibly TRBD2 on 6 matching bases. Germline CDR1 SQVTM, CDR2 ANQGSEA. The CDR3 has 13 amino acids. V gave up 8 bases and J gave up 6 bases, with 16 bases separating them. CDR3 nucleotide sequence: TGCAGCTTAGCCTCGGGGGTTGCCGGGGAGCTGTTTTTT. Its translation is CSLASGVAGELFF.

This clonotype appeared many times. V and J are TRBV25-1 and TRBJ1-1, with D hard to call. Trimming left V 0 bases short and J 6 bases short, with 11 bases between. CDR1 is MGHDK, CDR2 SYGVNS, per germline. The CDR3 extends over 14 amino acids. CDR3 amino acids: CASSEYPEDAEAFF. As DNA, the CDR3 is TGTGCCAGCAGTGAATATCCTGAGGACGCTGAAGCTTTCTTT.

This sequence joins TRBV29-1 and TRBJ2-7; D is unresolved. Germline V gives CDR1 SQVTM, CDR2 ANQGSEA. Trimming took 6 bases from V and 5 from J, leaving 17 bases between them. The CDR3 is 13 residues long. CDR3 DNA sequence: TGCAGCGTCGACATTGTGGGGTTCAACGAGCAGTACTTC. Encoded protein: CSVDIVGFNEQYF.

This clonotype was observed a handful of times. V is TRBV10-3 and J is TRBJ1-2; a weak D match, TRBD1 (5 bases). CDR3 length: 14 residues. From germline, CDR1 is ENHRY and CDR2 SYGVKD. Trimming pared 10 bases from V and 4 bases from J, leaving 19 bases between. The CDR3 sequence is CASRPGGGTYGYTF. The CDR3 DNA is TGTGCCAGCAGGCCCGGGGGAGGGACCTATGGCTACACCTTC.

V is TRBV7-4 and J is TRBJ2-7, with D tentatively TRBD1 (5 bases). V dropped 1 base and J dropped 6 bases, with 16 bases sitting between them. The CDR3 contains 15 residues. CDR1 SGHVT and CDR2 SQSDAQ come from the germline V gene. The CDR3 DNA sequence: TGTGCCAGCAGCTTAGGGAAGAGATTTGGGGCCGAGCAGTACTTC. Its translation is CASSLGKRFGAEQYF.

This clonotype was picked up a small number of times. V usage is TRBV28 and J usage is TRBJ1-2; D uncertain. The V end lost 2 bases, the J end lost 4 bases, and 11 bases lay between the germline ends. This CDR3 has 14 residues. The germline V gene encodes CDR1 MDHEN and CDR2 SYDVKM. The CDR3 sequence: CASSLVISSYGYTF. In DNA form, the CDR3 reads TGTGCCAGCAGTTTAGTCATTAGCTCCTATGGCTACACCTTC.

Notes on this clonotype: A read error may be the cause here, since a much bigger clone is one base away. J is TRBJ2-7 and V is TRBV20-1; D gene ambiguous. CDR3 length: 11 amino acids. Germline V gene data show CDR1 as DFQATT and CDR2 as SNEGSKA (reference sequence). Here the CDR3 reads CSASKPGEQCF. CDR3 in DNA: TGCAGTGCCTCTAAACCGGGCGAGCAGTGCTTC.

About this clonotype itself: A much larger clone sits a single nucleotide away, making a read error possible. The chain uses TRBV7-2 and TRBJ2-5; a possible D gene is TRBD1 (5 bases). The CDR3 totals 15 residues. Germline lookup yields CDR1 SGHTA and CDR2 FQGNSA. The germline V and J ends were trimmed by 5 bases and 5 bases, with 18 bases remaining between them. The CDR3 sequence is CASSPDRAPWETQYF. As DNA, the CDR3 is TGTGCCAGCAGCCCCGACAGAGCCCCATGGGAGACCCAGTACTTC.

This sequence joins TRBV10-2 and TRBJ1-3; 9 nucleotides match TRBD1. CDR3 size: 19 residues. Germline V CDR1 and CDR2: WSHSY, SAAADI. Germline trimming cut 6 bases from V and 0 bases from J; bases unmatched to any gene: 15. The CDR3 here is CASSHPRDRDQNSGNTIYF. CDR3 in DNA: TGCGCCAGCAGCCATCCCCGGGACAGGGATCAAAACTCTGGAAACACCATATATTTT.

This clonotype was recorded many times. The junction departs from the called germline gene at one end, perhaps through a read error. The chain carries TRBV10-2 and TRBJ2-7; 9 nucleotides align to TRBD1. The CDR3 runs 12 residues. CDR1 and CDR2 (germline): WSHSY, SAAADI. The CDR3 sequence is CASSDRGDEQYF. The CDR3 DNA reads TGTGCCAGTAGTGACAGGGGGGACGAGCAGTACTTC.

The chain employs TRBV2 and TRBJ2-7; D gene unclear. Trimming pared 6 bases from V and 0 bases from J, leaving 12 bases between. CDR3 size: 14 residues. In germline, CDR1 is SNHLY, CDR2 FYNNEI. The CDR3 DNA reads as TGTGCCAGCAGGGCAGGCCTCCTCTCCTACGAGCAGTACTTC. Translation gives CASRAGLLSYEQYF. Based on the CDR3 plus reference TRBV2 and TRBJ2-7, the full variable domain is EPEVTQTPSHQVTQMGQEVILRCVPISNHLYFYWYRQILGQKVEFLVSFYNNEISEKSEIFDDQFSVERPDGSNFTLKIRSTKLEDSAMYFCASRAGLLSYEQYFGPGTRLTVT.

A word on this clonotype: Possible read error: a much larger clone is one base away. The rearrangement joins TRBV7-3 to TRBJ2-7; the match to TRBD1 covers 10 bases. V shed 9 bases and J 6 bases; nucleotides not matched to a gene: 11. The CDR3 contains 14 residues. Germline values: CDR1 SGHTA, CDR2 FQGTGA. The CDR3 nucleotides read TGTGCCAGTGAGGCGGGGACAGGGGATTGCGAGCAGTACTTC. Its protein product is CASEAGTGDCEQYF.

Concerning this clonotype: A much larger clone differs from this one at a single base, so this may be a read error. This rearrangement joins TRBV5-1 to TRBJ1-1; D is ambiguous. The CDR3 contains 14 residues. The V gene's germline CDR1 is SGHRS and CDR2 YFSETQ. CDR3 sequence reads: CASSLFEGGTEASF. The CDR3 coding sequence is TGCGCCAGCAGCTTGTTCGAGGGTGGCACTGAAGCTTCCTTT.

To note about this clonotype: The junction differs from germline at one of its ends, possibly a read error. The chain uses TRBV7-2 and TRBJ1-6; no firm D call. The CDR3 contains 14 residues. Germline V gene lookup returns CDR1 SGHTA and CDR2 FQGNSA. As DNA, the CDR3 is TGTGCCAGCAGCCCGACCCATTATAGTTCACCCCTCCACTTT. This codes for CASSPTHYSSPLHF.

This clonotype was recorded at least ten times. V is TRBV5-8 and J is TRBJ1-5, with a weak D call TRBD1 (5 bases). The CDR3 is 15 amino acids. CDR1 is SGHTS, CDR2 YDEGEE, per germline. The ends were cut back, 3 bases at V and 3 bases at J, with 13 bases in the middle. The CDR3 DNA follows: TGTGCCAGCAGCTGGAGGGCAGGGTACAATCAGCCCCAGCATTTT. This sequence encodes CASSWRAGYNQPQHF.

There are a few counts of this clonotype. The CDR3 coding sequence is TGTGCCAGCAGTGAAGCCCCTGAAACCGGGGAGCTGTTTTTT. This codes for CASSEAPETGELFF. The rearrangement joins TRBV25-1 to TRBJ2-2; D call uncertain. V was trimmed by 2 bases and J by 5 bases, leaving 9 bases between them. CDR1 MGHDK and CDR2 SYGVNS come from the germline V gene. The CDR3 is 14 residues long.

This clonotype was seen once. Without the conserved terminal phenylalanine or tryptophan, this CDR3 likely stems from a read error. No DNA is shown, since the ends of the CDR3 on it are uncertain; the CDR3 is the one TCRdb lists. The V gene is TRBV10-3, the J gene TRBJ2-6; the table's D call, TRBD1, was not checked against the DNA. A total of 10 residues make up the CDR3, ends included. Germline-derived CDR1 and CDR2 are ENHRY and SYGVKD. CDR3 in amino acids: CATRRDRGFS.

Comments on this clonotype: This may be a read error: a much more frequent sequence differs by one nucleotide. This chain connects TRBV19 to TRBJ1-1; D unresolved. The V end lost 3 bases, the J end lost 1 base, and 12 bases lay between the germline ends. CDR3 length: 15 amino acids. In germline, CDR1 is LNHDA, CDR2 SQIVND (reference sequence). The CDR3 nucleotides are TGTGCCAGTAGTATCCTAGACGGGGAGAACACTGAAGCTTTCTTT. Translated: CASSILDGENTEAFF.